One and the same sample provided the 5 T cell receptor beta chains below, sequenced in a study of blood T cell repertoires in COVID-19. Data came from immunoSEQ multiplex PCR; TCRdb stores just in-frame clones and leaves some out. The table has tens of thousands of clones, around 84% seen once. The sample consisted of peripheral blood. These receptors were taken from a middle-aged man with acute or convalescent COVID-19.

The CDR3 loop reads CASSARQGLGYTF. The CDR3 DNA follows: TGTGCCAGCAGTGCACGACAGGGTTTGGGCTACACCTTC. The chain joins TRBV27 to TRBJ1-2; TRBD1 matches at 7 bases. The germline gives CDR1 MNHEY, CDR2 SMNVEV (reference sequence). There are 13 residues in the CDR3. V gave up 5 bases and J gave up 8 bases; unmatched junction bases: 8.

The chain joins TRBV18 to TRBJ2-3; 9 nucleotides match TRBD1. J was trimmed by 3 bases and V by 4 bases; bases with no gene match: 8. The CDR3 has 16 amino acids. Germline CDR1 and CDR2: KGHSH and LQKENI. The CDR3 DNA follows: TGTGCCAGCTCACACACTGACAGGGGGTCGACAGATACGCAGTATTTT. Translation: CASSHTDRGSTDTQYF.

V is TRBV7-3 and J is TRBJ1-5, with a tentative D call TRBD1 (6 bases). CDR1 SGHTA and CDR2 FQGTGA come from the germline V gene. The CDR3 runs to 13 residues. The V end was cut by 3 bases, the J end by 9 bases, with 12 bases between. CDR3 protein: CASSLERGRPQHF. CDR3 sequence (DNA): TGTGCCAGCAGCTTGGAAAGGGGGAGGCCCCAGCATTTT.

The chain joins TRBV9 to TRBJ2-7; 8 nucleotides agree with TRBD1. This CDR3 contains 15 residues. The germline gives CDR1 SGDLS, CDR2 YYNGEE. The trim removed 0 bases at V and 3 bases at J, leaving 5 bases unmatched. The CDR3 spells CASSVGTGIHYEQYF. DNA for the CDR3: TGTGCCAGCAGCGTAGGGACAGGGATCCACTACGAGCAGTACTTC.

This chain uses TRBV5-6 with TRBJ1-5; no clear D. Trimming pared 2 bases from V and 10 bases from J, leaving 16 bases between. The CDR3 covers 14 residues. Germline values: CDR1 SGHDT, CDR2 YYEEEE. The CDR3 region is CASSFRHGGGPQHF. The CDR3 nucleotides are TGTGCCAGCAGCTTTCGCCACGGAGGTGGTCCCCAGCATTTT.